A single sample is the source of the 22 T cell receptor beta chains below, sequenced in a study of lymphopenia after photon versus proton radiotherapy. Sequencing used immunoSEQ multiplex PCR; TCRdb keeps in-frame clones, though not all of them. The repertoire holds fewer than 20,000 clones, with approximately 91% as singletons. The source was peripheral blood, collected from a patient treated with proton-based radiotherapy. The receptors were gathered from a man between 65 and 85 years old with pancreatic cancer.

The V call is TRBV27, the J call TRBJ1-2; the D gene is possibly TRBD1 (5 bases). Germline assignment: CDR1 MNHEY and CDR2 SMNVEV (reference sequence). There are 17 residues in the CDR3. V shed 2 bases and J shed 8 bases, with 24 bases lying between them. CDR3 DNA sequence: TGTGCCAGCAGTTTAGGTGCGGAGGGGTTTATCGGAAAGGGCTACACCTTC. This encodes CASSLGAEGFIGKGYTF.

This rearrangement joins TRBV10-3 to TRBJ2-2; the D gene is possibly TRBD1 (6 bases). Germline CDR1 ENHRY, CDR2 SYGVKD. The CDR3 is made up of 13 amino acids. V shed 11 bases and J shed 6 bases, with 16 bases lying between them. The CDR3 is CAARPGQSGELFF. The CDR3 DNA reads as TGTGCCGCAAGACCTGGACAGTCCGGGGAGCTGTTTTTT.

The chain combines TRBV6-5 with TRBJ1-5; no clear D. Germline-derived CDR1 and CDR2 are MNHEY and SVGAGI. The V end was cut by 3 bases, the J end by 4 bases, with 7 bases between. The CDR3 totals 13 residues. This CDR3 is CASSYRANQPQHF. Written as DNA, the CDR3 is TGTGCCAGCAGTTATCGTGCAAATCAGCCCCAGCATTTT.

This rearrangement joins TRBV5-1 to TRBJ2-5; 8 bases agree with TRBD2. The V gene's germline CDR1 is SGHRS and CDR2 YFSETQ. The CDR3 totals 15 residues. The V segment lost 0 bases and the J segment 4 bases; nucleotides outside the gene matches: 5. CDR3 DNA: TGCGCCAGCAGCTTGGTTTTAGCGGGAAGAGAGACCCAGTACTTC. This translates into CASSLVLAGRETQYF.

This clone was counted between two and nine times. The CDR3 sequence: CASSRGVGAFF. In DNA, the CDR3 is TGTGCCAGCAGCCGGGGGGTAGGGGCTTTCTTT. The rearrangement joins TRBV11-2 to TRBJ1-1; perhaps TRBD1 as D (5 bases). The germline V and J ends were trimmed by 5 bases and 11 bases, with 12 bases remaining between them. Germline assignment: CDR1 SGHAT and CDR2 FQNNGV. The CDR3 extends over 11 amino acids.

This clone was seen a handful of times. The CDR3 here is CAWNRQRDTEAFF. CDR3 nucleotide sequence: TGTGCCTGGAACCGACAAAGGGACACTGAAGCTTTCTTT. This chain joins TRBV30 and TRBJ1-1; D gene uncertain. The CDR3 extends over 13 amino acids. The V and J ends lost 4 bases and 3 bases respectively, with 12 bases between them. Germline CDR1 GTSNPN, CDR2 SVGIG (reference sequence).

The rearrangement links TRBV2 to TRBJ2-3; D gene ambiguous. Trimming took 7 bases from V and 0 from J, leaving 11 bases between them. The CDR3 has 14 residues. The germline V gene has CDR1 SNHLY and CDR2 FYNNEI. Written as DNA, the CDR3 is TGTGCCAGCACCAGCCATCCTAGCACAGATACGCAGTATTTT. It encodes CASTSHPSTDTQYF.

The chain couples TRBV6-5 to TRBJ1-5; D is undetermined. Trimming took 5 bases from V and 6 from J, leaving 11 bases between them. Germline V gene sequence: CDR1 MNHEY, CDR2 SVGAGI. This CDR3 comprises 13 residues. CDR3 amino acids: CASSPSRAQPQHF. The CDR3 region has the DNA TGTGCCAGCAGTCCGAGCCGGGCTCAGCCCCAGCATTTT.

V usage is TRBV5-1 and J usage is TRBJ1-5; 10 nucleotides align to TRBD1. The trim removed 4 bases at V and 2 bases at J, leaving 9 bases unmatched. Per the germline V gene, CDR1 is SGHRS and CDR2 is YFSETQ. This CDR3 comprises 17 residues. The CDR3 DNA follows: TGCGCCAGCAGCGCCGGGACAGGGGCGTTTGGCAATCAGCCCCAGCATTTT. It translates to CASSAGTGAFGNQPQHF.

The chain employs TRBV7-9 and TRBJ2-2; the D is unclear. Germline V lookup: CDR1 SEHNR, CDR2 FQNEAQ (reference sequence). V dropped 1 base and J dropped 0 bases, with 12 bases sitting between them. The CDR3 spans 17 residues. The CDR3 DNA is TGTGCCAGCAGCTTAGGGATCCCAACGGCGAACACCGGGGAGCTGTTTTTT. This sequence encodes CASSLGIPTANTGELFF.

The chain joins TRBV27 to TRBJ1-1; D gene uncertain. Trimming shortened V by 0 bases and J by 2 bases, and 10 bases separated the two germline ends. Per germline, CDR1 MNHEY and CDR2 SMNVEV (reference sequence). CDR3 length: 15 amino acids. CDR3 sequence reads: CASSLSGVGNTEAFF. In nucleotides, the CDR3 is TGTGCCAGCAGTTTATCCGGGGTGGGTAACACTGAAGCTTTCTTT.

The genes are TRBV9 and TRBJ2-7; D remains unclear. V was trimmed by 4 bases and J by 6 bases, leaving 17 bases between them. Germline CDR1 is SGDLS and CDR2 is YYNGEE. The CDR3 totals 14 residues. The chain's CDR3 is CASSPRFEVAEQYF. The CDR3 nucleotides read TGTGCCAGCAGCCCGAGATTCGAGGTTGCCGAGCAGTACTTC.

V is TRBV5-8 and J is TRBJ1-5; D might be TRBD1 (6 bases). The CDR3 totals 15 residues. CDR1 SGHTS and CDR2 YDEGEE come from the germline V gene. V was cut by 0 bases and J by 1 base, with 8 bases left in between. CDR3 loop: CASSLVRGSNQPQHF. The CDR3 DNA is TGTGCCAGCAGCTTGGTCAGGGGCAGCAATCAGCCCCAGCATTTT.

CDR3 nucleotides: TGTGCCAGCAGTTTAAGGGAATCTTATGGCTACACCTTC. This gives the protein CASSLRESYGYTF. The chain couples TRBV27 to TRBJ1-2; unclear D gene. V lost 2 bases, J lost 5 bases, and 9 bases lay in between. CDR1 is MNHEY and CDR2 is SMNVEV in the germline V gene (reference sequence). The CDR3 is 13 residues long.

This chain uses TRBV2 with TRBJ1-1, with 12 bases identical to TRBD1. J lost 8 bases, V lost 7 bases, and 5 bases had no gene match. This CDR3 region has 13 residues. CDR1 and CDR2 from the germline V gene are SNHLY and FYNNEI. CDR3 sequence reads: CASKGQGALEAFF. The CDR3 DNA follows: TGTGCCAGCAAGGGACAGGGGGCGTTGGAAGCTTTCTTT.

The rearrangement links TRBV29-1 to TRBJ2-2; possibly TRBD2 for D (5 bases). CDR1 and CDR2 from the germline V gene are SQVTM and ANQGSEA. V lost 4 bases and J lost 0, with 9 bases in between. CDR3 length: 14 amino acids. CDR3 DNA sequence: TGCAGCGTTGGAGGGTTGGCGAACACCGGGGAGCTGTTTTTT. Its translation is CSVGGLANTGELFF.

The chain has TRBV30 and TRBJ1-4; a possible D gene is TRBD1 (5 bases). With 2 bases removed from V and 3 bases from J, the gap between germline ends came to 13 bases. Germline lookup yields CDR1 GTSNPN and CDR2 SVGIG (reference sequence). This CDR3 comprises 15 residues. CDR3 region: CAWSTLDTSNEKLFF. CDR3 sequence (DNA): TGTGCCTGGAGTACACTGGACACCTCTAATGAAAAACTGTTTTTT.

The V and J genes are TRBV6-5 and TRBJ2-5; TRBD2 is a possible D gene (5 bases). V was pared by 6 bases and J by 7 bases, with 18 bases between. The germline CDR1 and CDR2 sequences are MNHEY and SVGAGI. This CDR3 has 14 residues. The CDR3 coding sequence is TGTGCCAGCAGCCCCAGCGGCGGATCGACGACCCAGTACTTC. This codes for CASSPSGGSTTQYF.

V is TRBV27 and J is TRBJ1-2, with TRBD1 as a possible D gene (6 bases). Per the germline V gene, CDR1 is MNHEY and CDR2 is SMNVEV (reference sequence). The CDR3 runs to 17 residues. V was cut by 3 bases and J by 4 bases, with 21 bases left in between. The CDR3 DNA sequence: TGTGCCAGCAGTTTTTCCGCCTGGGGGGGGCAGGGCTATGGCTACACCTTC. This encodes CASSFSAWGGQGYGYTF.

The chain uses TRBV5-4 and TRBJ2-3; the D is unclear. The CDR3 is made up of 12 amino acids. With 6 bases removed from V and 6 bases from J, the gap between germline ends came to 11 bases. The V gene's germline CDR1 is SGHNT and CDR2 YYREEE (reference sequence). CDR3 in DNA: TGTGCCAGCAAAGGTACCACGGATACGCAGTATTTT. Its translation is CASKGTTDTQYF.

This chain links TRBV19 with TRBJ1-6; D remains unclear. The CDR3 extends over 12 amino acids. With 11 bases removed from V and 10 bases from J, the gap between germline ends came to 15 bases. Looked up from germline, CDR1 is LNHDA and CDR2 is SQIVND (reference sequence). CDR3 bases: TGTGCCTCTGGGCCTTTAGGATCACCCCTCCACTTT. Amino acid sequence: CASGPLGSPLHF.

This chain joins TRBV6-1 and TRBJ1-5; maybe TRBD1 (6 bases). Germline CDR1 MNHNS, CDR2 SASEGT. This CDR3 region has 15 residues. Trimming shortened V by 2 bases and J by 5 bases, and 13 bases separated the two germline ends. The CDR3 is CASSELGGEDQPQHF. The CDR3, as DNA: TGTGCCAGCAGTGAATTGGGGGGCGAGGATCAGCCCCAGCATTTT.